This T cell receptor beta chain comes out of a study of T cells in Graves' hyperthyroidism and ophthalmopathy. V lost 3 bases and J 2 bases, leaving 9 bases between the germline ends. CDR1 and CDR2 (germline): SGDLS, YYNGEE. The CDR3 loop spans 15 amino acids. The table lists this clonotype with many counts. Antigen: not known. Authors of the study amplified TCR beta CDR3 regions from RNA transcripts. RT-PCR in the first round (using the HTBI primer set) targeted the TCR CDR3. One entry per CDR3 protein results from TCRdb running MiXCR on the multiplex PCR reads. The repertoire consists of approximately 100,000 distinct CDR3 sequences, with roughly 44% occurring once and the leading ten covering approximately 30%. Uncontrolled infection, other autoimmune disease, pregnancy or lactation disqualified patients from enrolment. Clinical symptoms, serum thyroxine, TRAb, thyroid ultrasound and orbital computed tomography informed diagnoses.

General study results and limits: Most expanded thyroid clonotypes above 0.001 also appeared in blood.

The sequenced sample consisted of blood. The chain combines TRBV9 with TRBJ2-6, with D possibly TRBD1 on 5 matching bases. The sequence derives from a man in his forties with Graves' hyperthyroidism. The CDR3 region is CASSAQGTGANVLTF. The DNA of the CDR3 is TGTGCCAGCAGCGCGCAGGGTACTGGGGCCAACGTCCTGACTTTC.